What follows are 29 T cell receptor beta chains derived from one specimen sequenced in a study of control samples from healthy donors and cancer patients. Assay: immunoSEQ multiplex PCR; the TCRdb copy retains only in-frame clones and omits some. Of some 44,000 clones in the sample, roughly 65% were seen once. Sequenced material: formalin-fixed, paraffin-embedded tissue. Receptors originate from a male donor with melanoma.

V gene TRBV27 combines with J gene TRBJ2-7, with 9 bases identical to TRBD1. Germline lookup yields CDR1 MNHEY and CDR2 SMNVEV (reference sequence). CDR3 length equals 14 residues. The V gene end was trimmed by 5 bases and the J gene end by 4 bases; junction bases not matched to a gene: 6. This CDR3 reads CASSPTGGTYEQYF. The CDR3 nucleotides read TGTGCCAGCAGTCCTACAGGGGGCACGTACGAGCAGTACTTC.

The chain joins TRBV6-5 to TRBJ2-3; 7 positions agree with TRBD1. The CDR3 contains 13 residues. CDR1 and CDR2 (germline): MNHEY, SVGAGI. Unmatched junction bases numbered 0, after V lost 6 bases and J lost 0 bases. The CDR3 sequence: CASRQGSTDTQYF. The CDR3 DNA follows: TGTGCCAGCAGACAGGGGAGCACAGATACGCAGTATTTT.

This clone was detected a few times. The chain has TRBV7-3 and TRBJ1-6, with D possibly being TRBD1 (6 bases). V lost 3 bases to trimming and J lost 4 bases, with 7 bases between them. This CDR3 is built from 14 residues. Per the germline V gene, CDR1 is SGHTA and CDR2 is FQGTGA. CDR3 residues: CASSFQGYNSPLHF. The CDR3 DNA follows: TGTGCCAGCAGCTTTCAGGGGTATAATTCACCCCTCCACTTT.

The rearrangement links TRBV7-9 to TRBJ2-5; 12 bases agree with TRBD1. V lost 4 bases to trimming and J lost 5 bases; unmatched junction nucleotides: 5. The germline V gene has CDR1 SEHNR and CDR2 FQNEAQ (reference sequence). The CDR3 spans 15 residues. CDR3: CASSWGTGGLETQYF. CDR3 DNA sequence: TGTGCCAGCAGCTGGGGGACAGGGGGCTTGGAGACCCAGTACTTC.

The rearrangement uses TRBV6-4 and TRBJ2-2; D is ambiguous. Deletions cut 6 bases from V and 4 bases from J, with 12 bases between. Germline V gives CDR1 MRHNA, CDR2 SNTAGT. There are 14 residues in the CDR3. CDR3 sequence reads: CASRDTDRTGELFF. CDR3 nucleotide sequence: TGTGCCAGCAGAGACACTGACCGCACCGGGGAGCTGTTTTTT.

The chain links TRBV9 to TRBJ2-3; D remains ambiguous. CDR3 size: 13 residues. Germline loops: CDR1 SGDLS, CDR2 YYNGEE. V was cut by 4 bases and J by 4 bases, with 10 bases left in between. The CDR3 DNA sequence: TGTGCCAGCAGCCCCTTTGGTGCAGATACGCAGTATTTT. Protein sequence: CASSPFGADTQYF. The full variable domain, its missing parts supplied by reference TRBV9 and TRBJ2-3, is DSGVTQTPKHLITATGQRVTLRCSPRSGDLSVYWYQQSLDQGLQFLIQYYNGEERAKGNILERFSAQQFPDLHSELNLSSLELGDSALYFCASSPFGADTQYFGPGTRLTVL.

The V call is TRBV3-1 (or the pseudogene TRBV3-2), the J call TRBJ1-1; maybe TRBD1 (5 bases). Deletions cut 1 base from V and 0 bases from J, with 9 bases between. This CDR3 is built from 15 residues. Germline V gene lookup returns CDR1 LGHDT and CDR2 YNNKEL (reference sequence). CDR3 DNA: TGTGCCAGCAGCCAAGTGGGGCAGTTGAACACTGAAGCTTTCTTT. Translation gives CASSQVGQLNTEAFF.

There are a few counts of this clone. The chain employs TRBV28 and TRBJ2-4; TRBD1 or TRBD2 may be the D gene (5 bases each). V was trimmed by 7 bases and J by 7 bases, leaving 14 bases between them. CDR3 length: 13 residues. Germline CDR1 MDHEN, CDR2 SYDVKM. The CDR3 nucleotides read TGTGCCAGCACCGGGAACGGGGCGAACATTCAGTACTTC. Its translation: CASTGNGANIQYF.

About this clone itself: In the same sample, other DNA sequences code for this CDR3. The chain links TRBV3-1 (or the pseudogene TRBV3-2) to TRBJ2-6; D not resolved. Germline CDR1 and CDR2: LGHDT and YNNKEL (reference sequence). Trimming cost V 1 base and J 1 base, with 2 bases left between them. The CDR3 covers 14 residues. The CDR3 protein is CASSQGSGANVLTF. DNA of the CDR3: TGTGCCAGCAGCCAAGGGTCTGGGGCCAACGTCCTGACTTTC.

This clone has at least ten counts. The chain is built from TRBV3-1 (or the pseudogene TRBV3-2) and TRBJ2-7; 9 bases map to TRBD2. The CDR3 is made up of 15 amino acids. V lost 2 bases, J lost 2 bases, and 4 bases stayed unmatched. Germline assignment: CDR1 LGHDT and CDR2 YNNKEL (reference sequence). The CDR3 region is CASSQSSGTTYEQYF. The CDR3 bases are TGTGCCAGCAGCCAATCTAGCGGGACCACCTACGAGCAGTACTTC.

The rearrangement uses TRBV6-1 and TRBJ1-3, with D unclear. The CDR3 is 15 amino acids. Germline assignment: CDR1 MNHNS and CDR2 SASEGT. Trimming cost V 1 base and J 0 bases, with 7 bases left between them. CDR3 bases: TGTGCCAGCAGTGAAGGGCCTGCCTCTGGAAACACCATATATTTT. The encoded protein is CASSEGPASGNTIYF.

The chain carries TRBV15 and TRBJ1-5; D might be TRBD1 (5 bases). From germline, CDR1 is LNHNV and CDR2 YYDKDF (reference sequence). The CDR3 length is 13 residues. Trimming removed 3 bases at V and 7 bases at J, with 10 bases between. CDR3 sequence reads: CATSSVGTQPQHF. The CDR3 bases are TGTGCCACCAGCAGCGTTGGGACCCAGCCCCAGCATTTT.

V usage is TRBV6-5 and J usage is TRBJ1-2; 9 bases are shared with TRBD1. The ends lost 6 bases at V and 6 bases at J; junction bases unmatched: 5. The CDR3 sequence is 13 residues long. Germline CDR1 and CDR2: MNHEY and SVGAGI. DNA for the CDR3: TGTGCCAGCAGGTCGGACAGGGGTAATGGCTACACCTTC. It specifies CASRSDRGNGYTF.

In this sample, this clone turned up once. CDR3 DNA: TGTGCCAGCAGAAAAGGACCTAACAGGGGCGATGAGCAGTTCTTC. Amino acid sequence: CASRKGPNRGDEQFF. This sequence joins TRBV6-5 and TRBJ2-1, with 7 bases matching TRBD1. V trimming: 6 bases; J trimming: 8 bases; junction bases outside the gene matches: 13. CDR3 length: 15 residues. Looked up from germline, CDR1 is MNHEY and CDR2 is SVGAGI.

The chain links TRBV28 to TRBJ1-1; D is uncertain. With 7 bases removed from V and 0 bases from J, the gap between germline ends came to 12 bases. Germline lookup yields CDR1 MDHEN and CDR2 SYDVKM. The CDR3 has 14 residues. The CDR3 region is CASIGPILNTEAFF. The CDR3 nucleotides read TGTGCCAGCATCGGCCCCATCTTGAACACTGAAGCTTTCTTT. Using reference TRBV28 and TRBJ1-1 for the parts outside the CDR3, the full variable domain is DVKVTQSSRYLVKRTGEKVFLECVQDMDHENMFWYRQDPGLGLRLIYFSYDVKMKEKGDIPEGYSVSREKKERFSLILESASTNQTSMYLCASIGPILNTEAFFGQGTRLTVV.

V and J are TRBV20-1 and TRBJ2-7; no definite D call. CDR1 and CDR2 from the germline V gene are DFQATT and SNEGSKA (reference sequence). Trimming cost V 6 bases and J 4 bases, with 10 bases left between them. CDR3 length: 11 residues. The DNA of the CDR3 is TGCAGTGCCCCTTGGGAATACGAGCAGTACTTC. It is translated as CSAPWEYEQYF.

This clone was picked up a small number of times. The rearrangement links TRBV6-5 to TRBJ1-1; perhaps TRBD1 as D (6 bases). The CDR3 has 14 amino acids. V lost 8 bases to trimming and J lost 1 base, with 14 bases between them. Germline values: CDR1 MNHEY, CDR2 SVGAGI. The CDR3 sequence is CASAQGIQNTEAFF. In DNA form, the CDR3 reads TGTGCCAGCGCCCAGGGGATTCAGAACACTGAAGCTTTCTTT.

The sample holds a few counts of this clone. The chain uses TRBV5-6 and TRBJ2-2; D is perhaps TRBD1 or TRBD2 (5 bases each). V lost 0 bases to trimming and J lost 4 bases, with 13 bases between them. The length of the CDR3 is 16 residues. Per germline, CDR1 SGHDT and CDR2 YYEEEE. CDR3 sequence reads: CASSLVGEGITGELFF. The CDR3 region has the DNA TGTGCCAGCAGCTTGGTGGGGGAAGGGATCACCGGGGAGCTGTTTTTT. Complete variable domain (other parts from reference TRBV5-6 and TRBJ2-2): DAGVTQSPTHLIKTRGQQVTLRCSPKSGHDTVSWYQQALGQGPQFIFQYYEEEERQRGNFPDRFSGHQFPNYSSELNVNALLLGDSALYLCASSLVGEGITGELFFGEGSRLTVL.

This clone was counted between two and nine times. The chain carries TRBV18 and TRBJ2-3; D perhaps matches TRBD2 (5 bases). Trimming shortened V by 6 bases and J by 2 bases, and 15 bases separated the two germline ends. The CDR3 covers 15 residues. Germline loops: CDR1 KGHSH, CDR2 LQKENI. CDR3: CASSRERVPTDTQYF. DNA of the CDR3: TGTGCCAGCTCCCGAGAGAGGGTCCCCACAGATACGCAGTATTTT.

The chain employs TRBV27 and TRBJ2-7; D call uncertain. Germline V gives CDR1 MNHEY, CDR2 SMNVEV (reference sequence). This CDR3 contains 13 residues. Trimming shortened V by 2 bases and J by 0 bases, and 5 bases separated the two germline ends. The CDR3 here is CASSLKLSYEQYF. The CDR3 nucleotides read TGTGCCAGCAGTTTAAAGCTCTCCTACGAGCAGTACTTC.

The chain recombines TRBV6-5 with TRBJ1-6; D perhaps matches TRBD1 (6 bases). Trimming took off 3 bases at V and 8 bases at J, with 11 bases between the two ends. Germline CDR1 MNHEY, CDR2 SVGAGI. CDR3 size: 14 residues. In nucleotides, the CDR3 is TGTGCCAGCAGTTATAGGACAGAGCATTCACCCCTCCACTTT. Translating gives CASSYRTEHSPLHF.

The CDR3 here is CASSLFGQRGYTF. Written as DNA, the CDR3 is TGTGCCAGCAGTTTATTCGGACAGAGAGGCTACACCTTC. The rearrangement uses TRBV28 and TRBJ1-2; D perhaps matches TRBD1 (6 bases). The CDR3 totals 13 residues. The V gene's germline CDR1 is MDHEN and CDR2 SYDVKM. V was pared by 1 base and J by 8 bases, with 11 bases between.

This clone appeared a single time. The rearrangement links TRBV2 to TRBJ1-3, with D perhaps matching TRBD1 (6 bases). Germline CDR1 is SNHLY and CDR2 is FYNNEI. V lost 5 bases, J lost 0 bases, and 14 bases lay in between. The CDR3 is 16 amino acids. The CDR3 spells CASSQTGTSSGNTIYF. CDR3 nucleotides: TGTGCCAGCAGTCAGACAGGAACCAGCTCTGGAAACACCATATATTTT.

The chain is built from TRBV6-4 and TRBJ2-7; tentatively, D is TRBD2 (5 bases). The CDR3 extends over 17 amino acids. CDR1 is MRHNA, CDR2 SNTAGT, per germline. V was shortened by 2 bases and J by 4 bases, with 21 bases between the two germline ends. The CDR3 spells CASSDLFGHPEGYEQYF. CDR3 in DNA: TGTGCCAGCAGTGACCTTTTTGGGCACCCAGAGGGATACGAGCAGTACTTC.

In DNA form, the CDR3 reads TGTGCCAGCAGCCCGACCGGGACATTCTCCTACGAGCAGTACTTC. Protein product: CASSPTGTFSYEQYF. V and J are TRBV7-9 and TRBJ2-7, with D possibly being TRBD1 (6 bases). The V and J ends lost 5 bases and 0 bases respectively, with 14 bases between them. The CDR3 length is 15 residues. Per the germline V gene, CDR1 is SEHNR and CDR2 is FQNEAQ (reference sequence). Filled out from reference TRBV7-9 and TRBJ2-7, the complete variable domain reads DTGVSQNPRHKITKRGQNVTFRCDPISEHNRLYWYRQTLGQGPEFLTYFQNEAQLEKSRLLSDRFSAERPKGSFSTLEIQRTEQGDSAMYLCASSPTGTFSYEQYFGPGTRLTVT.

The V gene is TRBV3-1 (or the pseudogene TRBV3-2), the J gene TRBJ2-2; no reliable D call. Trimming removed 1 base at V and 3 bases at J, with 12 bases between. The CDR3 has 16 residues. Germline CDR1 is LGHDT and CDR2 is YNNKEL (reference sequence). The CDR3, as DNA: TGTGCCAGCAGCCAAGTAAAAATATCCCACACCGGGGAGCTGTTTTTT. As protein: CASSQVKISHTGELFF.

This clone is medium-sized (0.01 to 0.1%). The chain employs TRBV28 and TRBJ2-7, with D hard to call. Between the trimmed V and J ends, which lost 2 bases and 5 bases, there was a span of 10 bases. CDR1 is MDHEN, CDR2 SYDVKM, per germline. The CDR3 spans 13 residues. The CDR3 spells CASSLEAVHEQYF. The CDR3 DNA is TGTGCCAGCAGTTTAGAGGCAGTCCACGAGCAGTACTTC.

This clone counts as medium-sized. A read error may account for a junction end that differs from germline. The chain carries TRBV7-7 and TRBJ2-7; perhaps TRBD2 as D (6 bases). CDR3 size: 14 residues. Germline V gene lookup returns CDR1 SSHAT and CDR2 FNYEAQ (reference sequence). CDR3 region: CASSLGPAGPEQYF. As DNA, the CDR3 is TGTGCTAGCAGCTTAGGGCCGGCGGGGCCCGAGCAGTACTTC.

The CDR3 DNA sequence: TGTGCCAGCAGCAAAGAAGGCCACTACGAGCAGTACTTC. This sequence encodes CASSKEGHYEQYF. The chain combines TRBV21-1 with TRBJ2-7. TRBV21-1 is a pseudogene segment. CDR3 length equals 13 residues.